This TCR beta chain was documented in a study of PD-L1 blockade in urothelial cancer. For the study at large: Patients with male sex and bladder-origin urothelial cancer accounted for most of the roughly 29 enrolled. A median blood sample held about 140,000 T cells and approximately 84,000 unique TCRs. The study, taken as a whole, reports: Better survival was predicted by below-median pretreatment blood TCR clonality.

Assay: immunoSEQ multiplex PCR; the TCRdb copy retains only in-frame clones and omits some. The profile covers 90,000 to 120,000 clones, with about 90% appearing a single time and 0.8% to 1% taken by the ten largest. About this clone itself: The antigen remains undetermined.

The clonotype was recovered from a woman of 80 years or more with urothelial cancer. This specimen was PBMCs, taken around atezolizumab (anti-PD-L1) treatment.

CDR3 residues: CASSLEGQRYEQYF. Here the CDR3 DNA reads TGTGCCAGCAGCTTAGAAGGACAACGTTACGAGCAGTACTTC. This chain links TRBV7-9 with TRBJ2-7; D may be TRBD1 (5 bases). Germline CDR1 reads SEHNR; CDR2 reads FQNEAQ (reference sequence). Trimming pared 1 base from V and 4 bases from J, leaving 11 bases between. CDR3 size: 14 residues. The full variable domain, completed using reference TRBV7-9 and TRBJ2-7, is DTGVSQNPRHKITKRGQNVTFRCDPISEHNRLYWYRQTLGQGPEFLTYFQNEAQLEKSRLLSDRFSAERPKGSFSTLEIQRTEQGDSAMYLCASSLEGQRYEQYFGPGTRLTVT.